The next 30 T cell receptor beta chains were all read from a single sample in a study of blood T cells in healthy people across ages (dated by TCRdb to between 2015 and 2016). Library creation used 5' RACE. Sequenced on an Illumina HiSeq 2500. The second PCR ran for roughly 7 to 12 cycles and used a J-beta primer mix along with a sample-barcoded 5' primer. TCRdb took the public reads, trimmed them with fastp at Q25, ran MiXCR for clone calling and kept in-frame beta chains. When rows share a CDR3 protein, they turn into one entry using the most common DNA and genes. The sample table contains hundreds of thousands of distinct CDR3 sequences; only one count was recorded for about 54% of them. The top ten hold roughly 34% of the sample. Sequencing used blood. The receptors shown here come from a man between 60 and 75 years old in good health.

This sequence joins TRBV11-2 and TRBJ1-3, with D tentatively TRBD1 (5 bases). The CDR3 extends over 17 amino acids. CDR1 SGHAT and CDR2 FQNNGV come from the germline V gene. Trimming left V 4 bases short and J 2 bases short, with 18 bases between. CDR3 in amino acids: CASSSPQGRDPGNTIYF. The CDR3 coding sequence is TGTGCCAGCAGCTCCCCCCAAGGCAGGGACCCTGGAAACACCATATATTTT.

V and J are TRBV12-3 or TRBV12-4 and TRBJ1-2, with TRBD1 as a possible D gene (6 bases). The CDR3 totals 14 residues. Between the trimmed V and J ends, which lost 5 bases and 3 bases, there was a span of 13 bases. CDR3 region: CASSPGAVDYGYTF. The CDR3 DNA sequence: TGTGCCAGCAGTCCAGGGGCAGTTGACTATGGCTACACCTTC.

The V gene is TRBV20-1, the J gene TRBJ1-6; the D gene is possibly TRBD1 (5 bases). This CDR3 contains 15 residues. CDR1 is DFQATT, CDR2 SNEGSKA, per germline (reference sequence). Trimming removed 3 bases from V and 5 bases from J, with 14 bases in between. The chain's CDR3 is CSASSRQLHNSPLHF. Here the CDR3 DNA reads TGCAGTGCTAGCTCGCGACAGCTACATAATTCACCCCTCCACTTT.

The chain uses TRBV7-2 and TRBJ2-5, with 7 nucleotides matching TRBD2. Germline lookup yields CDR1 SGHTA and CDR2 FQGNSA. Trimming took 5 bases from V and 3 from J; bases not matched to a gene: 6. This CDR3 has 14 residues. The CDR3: CASSVQRGKETQYF. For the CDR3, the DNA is TGTGCCAGCAGCGTCCAGCGGGGTAAAGAGACCCAGTACTTC.

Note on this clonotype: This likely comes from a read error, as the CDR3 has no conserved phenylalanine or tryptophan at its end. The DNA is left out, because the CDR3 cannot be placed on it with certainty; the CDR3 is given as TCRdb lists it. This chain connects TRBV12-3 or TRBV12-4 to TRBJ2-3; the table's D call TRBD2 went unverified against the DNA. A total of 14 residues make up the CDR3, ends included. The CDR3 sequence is CASSFRVGGDAEYS.

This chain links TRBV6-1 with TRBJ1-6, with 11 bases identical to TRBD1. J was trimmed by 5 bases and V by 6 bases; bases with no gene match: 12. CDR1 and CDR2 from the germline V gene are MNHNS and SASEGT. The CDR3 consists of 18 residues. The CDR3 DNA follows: TGTGCCAGCAGCCGGACAGGGGGCGTTAATTTGGATAATTCACCCCTCCACTTT. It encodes CASSRTGGVNLDNSPLHF.

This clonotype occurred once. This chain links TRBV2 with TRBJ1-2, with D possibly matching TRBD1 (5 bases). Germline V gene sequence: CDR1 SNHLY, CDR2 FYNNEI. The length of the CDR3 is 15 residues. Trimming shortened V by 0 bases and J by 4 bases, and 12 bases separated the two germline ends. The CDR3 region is CASSEATDTLYGYTF. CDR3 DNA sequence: TGTGCCAGCAGTGAAGCAACGGACACCCTCTATGGCTACACCTTC. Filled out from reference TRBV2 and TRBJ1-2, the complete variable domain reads EPEVTQTPSHQVTQMGQEVILRCVPISNHLYFYWYRQILGQKVEFLVSFYNNEISEKSEIFDDQFSVERPDGSNFTLKIRSTKLEDSAMYFCASSEATDTLYGYTFGSGTRLTVV.

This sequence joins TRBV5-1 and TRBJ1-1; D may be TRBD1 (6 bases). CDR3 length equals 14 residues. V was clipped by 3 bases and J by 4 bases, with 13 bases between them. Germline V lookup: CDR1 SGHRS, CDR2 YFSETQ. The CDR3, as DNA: TGCGCCAGCAGCTCTGGGCAGGGGCTCACTGAAGCTTTCTTT. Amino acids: CASSSGQGLTEAFF.

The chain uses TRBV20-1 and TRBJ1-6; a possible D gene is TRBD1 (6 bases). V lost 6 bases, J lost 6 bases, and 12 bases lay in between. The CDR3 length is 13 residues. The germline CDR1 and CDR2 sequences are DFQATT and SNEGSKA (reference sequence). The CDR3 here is CSAEWTANSPLHF. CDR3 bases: TGCAGTGCGGAATGGACAGCTAATTCACCCCTCCACTTT.

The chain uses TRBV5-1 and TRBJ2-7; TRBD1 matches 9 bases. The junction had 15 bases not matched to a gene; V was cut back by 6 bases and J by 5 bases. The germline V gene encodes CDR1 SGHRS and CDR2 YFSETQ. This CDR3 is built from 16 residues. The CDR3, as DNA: TGCGCCAGCAAAGCCACAGCGGGACAGGGTTTCGACGAGCAGTACTTC. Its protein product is CASKATAGQGFDEQYF.

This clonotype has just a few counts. CDR3 amino acids: CSASGGTSGGNEQFF. The CDR3 DNA is TGCAGTGCTAGTGGAGGCACTAGCGGGGGCAATGAGCAGTTCTTC. This rearrangement joins TRBV20-1 to TRBJ2-1, with 11 bases fitting TRBD2. The CDR3 consists of 15 residues. Germline V CDR1 and CDR2: DFQATT, SNEGSKA (reference sequence). V trimming: 3 bases; J trimming: 6 bases; junction bases outside the gene matches: 7.

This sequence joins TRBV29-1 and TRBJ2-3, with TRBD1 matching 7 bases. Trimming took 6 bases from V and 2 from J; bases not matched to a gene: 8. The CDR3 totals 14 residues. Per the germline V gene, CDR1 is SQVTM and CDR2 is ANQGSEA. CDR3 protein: CSVARDSVTDTQYF. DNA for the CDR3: TGCAGCGTGGCCCGGGACAGCGTCACAGATACGCAGTATTTT.

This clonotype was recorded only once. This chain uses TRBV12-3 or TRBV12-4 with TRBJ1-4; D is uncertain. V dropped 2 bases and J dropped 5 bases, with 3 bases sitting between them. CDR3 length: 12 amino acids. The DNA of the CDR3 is TGTGCCAGCAGTTTAAGAAATGAAAAACTGTTTTTT. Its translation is CASSLRNEKLFF.

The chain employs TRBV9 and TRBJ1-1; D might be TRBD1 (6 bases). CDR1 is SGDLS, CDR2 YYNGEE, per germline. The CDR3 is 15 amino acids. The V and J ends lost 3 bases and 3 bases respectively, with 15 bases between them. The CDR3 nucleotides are TGTGCCAGCAGCGGCACAGGGAATTTAGACACTGAAGCTTTCTTT. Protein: CASSGTGNLDTEAFF.

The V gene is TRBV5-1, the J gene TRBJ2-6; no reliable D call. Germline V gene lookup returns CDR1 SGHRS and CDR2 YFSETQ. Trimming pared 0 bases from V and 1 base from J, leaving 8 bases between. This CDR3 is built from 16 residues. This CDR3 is CASSLDLSSGANVLTF. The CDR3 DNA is TGCGCCAGCAGCTTGGATCTTTCGTCTGGGGCCAACGTCCTGACTTTC.

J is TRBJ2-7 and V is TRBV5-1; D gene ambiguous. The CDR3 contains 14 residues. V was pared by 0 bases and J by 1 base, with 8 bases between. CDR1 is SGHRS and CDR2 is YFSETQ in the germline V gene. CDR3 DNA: TGCGCCAGCAGCTTGGGTGTGCAGTCCTACGAGCAGTACTTC. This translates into CASSLGVQSYEQYF.

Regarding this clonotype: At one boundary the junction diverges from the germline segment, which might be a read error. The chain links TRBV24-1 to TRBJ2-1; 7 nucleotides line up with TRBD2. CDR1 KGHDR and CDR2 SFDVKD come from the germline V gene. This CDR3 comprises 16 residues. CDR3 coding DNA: TGTGCCACCAGGGATTCGCGGACTAGTCGGCGGAAAGAGCAGTTCTTC. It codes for CATRDSRTSRRKEQFF.

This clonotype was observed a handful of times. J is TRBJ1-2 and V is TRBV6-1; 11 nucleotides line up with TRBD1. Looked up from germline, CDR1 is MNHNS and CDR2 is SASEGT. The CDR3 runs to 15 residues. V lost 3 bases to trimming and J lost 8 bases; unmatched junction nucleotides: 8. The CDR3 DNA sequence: TGTGCCAGCAGTGATATAGGACAGGGGGCGAACGGCTACACCTTC. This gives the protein CASSDIGQGANGYTF.

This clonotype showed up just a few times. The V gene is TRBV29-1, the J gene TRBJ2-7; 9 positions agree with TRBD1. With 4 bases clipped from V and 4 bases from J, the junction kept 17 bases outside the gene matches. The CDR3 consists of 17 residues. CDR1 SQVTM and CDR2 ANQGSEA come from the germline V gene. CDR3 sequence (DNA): TGCAGCGTTGCGCAGTCCCCCGGGACAGGGATGGGTTACGAGCAGTACTTC. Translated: CSVAQSPGTGMGYEQYF.

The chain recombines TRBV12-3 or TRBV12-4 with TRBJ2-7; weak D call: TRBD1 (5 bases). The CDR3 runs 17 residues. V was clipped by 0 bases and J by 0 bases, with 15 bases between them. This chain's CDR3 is CASSLASDRLLSYEQYF. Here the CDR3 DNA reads TGTGCCAGCAGTTTAGCGTCTGACAGACTTCTCTCCTACGAGCAGTACTTC.

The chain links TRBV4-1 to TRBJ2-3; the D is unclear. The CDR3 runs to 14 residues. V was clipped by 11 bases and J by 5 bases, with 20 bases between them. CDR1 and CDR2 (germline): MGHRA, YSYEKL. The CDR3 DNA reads TGCGCCGCCGGTCGGGCCACCCCCGAAGATACGCAGTATTTT. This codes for CAAGRATPEDTQYF.

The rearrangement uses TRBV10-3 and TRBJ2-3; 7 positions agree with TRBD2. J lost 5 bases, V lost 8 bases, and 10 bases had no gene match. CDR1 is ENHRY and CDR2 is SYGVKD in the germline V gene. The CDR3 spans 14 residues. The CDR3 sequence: CAIGGGSMGDTQYF. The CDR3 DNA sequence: TGTGCCATCGGGGGGGGGAGTATGGGAGATACGCAGTATTTT.

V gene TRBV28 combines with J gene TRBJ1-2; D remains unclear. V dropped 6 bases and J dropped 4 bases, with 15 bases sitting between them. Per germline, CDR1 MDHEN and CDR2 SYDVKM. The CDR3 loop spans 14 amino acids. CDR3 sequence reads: CASSAQQIGYGYTF. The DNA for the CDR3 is TGTGCCAGCAGCGCTCAACAGATTGGCTATGGCTACACCTTC.

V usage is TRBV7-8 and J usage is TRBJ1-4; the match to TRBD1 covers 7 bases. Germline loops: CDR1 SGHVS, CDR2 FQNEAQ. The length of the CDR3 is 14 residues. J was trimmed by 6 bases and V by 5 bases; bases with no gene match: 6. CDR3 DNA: TGTGCCAGCAGCAGCGGGACAGCCGATGAAAAACTGTTTTTT. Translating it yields CASSSGTADEKLFF.

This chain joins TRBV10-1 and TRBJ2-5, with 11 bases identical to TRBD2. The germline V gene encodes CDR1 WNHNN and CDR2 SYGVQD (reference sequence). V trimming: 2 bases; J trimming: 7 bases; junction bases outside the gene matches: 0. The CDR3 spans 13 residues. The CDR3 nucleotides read TGCGCCAGCAGTGAGACTAGCGGGAGGACCCAGTACTTC. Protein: CASSETSGRTQYF.

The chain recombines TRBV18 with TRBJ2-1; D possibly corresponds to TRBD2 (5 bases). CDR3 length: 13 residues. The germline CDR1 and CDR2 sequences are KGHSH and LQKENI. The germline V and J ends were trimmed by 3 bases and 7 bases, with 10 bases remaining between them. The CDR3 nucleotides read TGTGCCAGCTCACCTCTCACTAGAAATGAGCAGTTCTTC. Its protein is CASSPLTRNEQFF.

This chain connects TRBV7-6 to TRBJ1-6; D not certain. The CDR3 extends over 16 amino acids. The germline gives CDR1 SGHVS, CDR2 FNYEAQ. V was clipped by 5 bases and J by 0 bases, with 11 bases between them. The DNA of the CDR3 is TGTGCCAGCAGCGCCGCCCCGGCCTCCTATAATTCACCCCTCCACTTT. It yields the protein CASSAAPASYNSPLHF.

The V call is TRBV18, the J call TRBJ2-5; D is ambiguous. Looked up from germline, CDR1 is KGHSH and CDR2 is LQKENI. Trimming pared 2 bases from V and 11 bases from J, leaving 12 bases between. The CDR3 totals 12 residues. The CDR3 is CASSPGEAEQYF. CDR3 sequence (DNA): TGTGCCAGCTCACCAGGAGAGGCGGAGCAGTACTTC.

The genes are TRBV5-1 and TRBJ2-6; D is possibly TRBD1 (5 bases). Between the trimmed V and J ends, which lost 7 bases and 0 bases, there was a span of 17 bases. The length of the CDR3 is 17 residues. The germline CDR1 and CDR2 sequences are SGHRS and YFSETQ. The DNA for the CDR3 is TGCGCCAGCCCCCCTCGACAGAACTTCTCTGGGGCCAACGTCCTGACTTTC. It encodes CASPPRQNFSGANVLTF.

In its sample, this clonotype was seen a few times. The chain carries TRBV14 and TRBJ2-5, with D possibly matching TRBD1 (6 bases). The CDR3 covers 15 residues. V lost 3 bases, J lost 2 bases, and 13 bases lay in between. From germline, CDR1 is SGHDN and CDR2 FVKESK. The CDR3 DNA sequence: TGTGCCAGCAGCCAGCTCAGGGGCCCACAAGAGACCCAGTACTTC. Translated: CASSQLRGPQETQYF.